Presented here are 21 T cell receptor beta chains from one specimen sequenced in a study of chemoradiotherapy in HPV16-positive cancers. Here immunoSEQ multiplex PCR was the method, and the copy in TCRdb shows in-frame clones only, minus some. The sample includes roughly 10,000 clones, about 68% of them seen just once. This sample was gathered from a patient who underwent chemoradiotherapy. These receptors were taken from a human donor with HPV-associated anogenital cancer.

The chain carries TRBV19 and TRBJ1-6, with D possibly TRBD1 on 5 matching bases. Germline-derived CDR1 and CDR2 are LNHDA and SQIVND (reference sequence). This CDR3 region has 14 residues. V lost 8 bases, J lost 9 bases, and 17 bases lay in between. CDR3 DNA sequence: TGTGCCAGTGCCCGGGACTTAGGAGGTTCACCCCTCCACTTT. Encoded protein: CASARDLGGSPLHF.

The V call is TRBV5-4, the J call TRBJ1-1; TRBD1 might be the D (6 bases). Germline V gives CDR1 SGHNT, CDR2 YYREEE (reference sequence). The CDR3 contains 13 residues. V was cut by 3 bases and J by 1 base, with 7 bases left in between. For the CDR3, the DNA is TGTGCCAGCAGCTCGGGACAGAACACTGAAGCTTTCTTT. This gives the protein CASSSGQNTEAFF.

This clone showed up just a few times. V is TRBV12-5 and J is TRBJ1-1, with a weak D call TRBD1 (6 bases). The CDR3 has 13 residues. Germline V gene sequence: CDR1 LGHNT, CDR2 FRNRAP. Trimming stripped 6 bases from V and 3 bases from J, with 11 bases between. CDR3 sequence reads: CASGRGQDTEAFF. The CDR3 nucleotides read TGTGCTAGTGGCAGGGGTCAGGACACTGAAGCTTTCTTT. Full variable domain (missing parts from reference TRBV12-5 and TRBJ1-1): DARVTQTPRHKVTEMGQEVTMRCQPILGHNTVFWYRQTMMQGLELLAYFRNRAPLDDSGMPKDRFSAEMPDATLATLKIQPSEPRDSAVYFCASGRGQDTEAFFGQGTRLTVV.

The rearrangement joins TRBV21-1 to TRBJ2-2; the table names TRBD2, a call not compared with the DNA. TRBV21-1 is tagged as a pseudogene. The CDR3 covers 15 residues. The CDR3 bases are TGTGCCAGCAGCAACCCGGGTCTCAACACCGGGGAGCTGTTTTTT. Its translation is CASSNPGLNTGELFF.

This chain links TRBV5-1 with TRBJ2-3, with D tentatively TRBD1 (5 bases). CDR1 is SGHRS, CDR2 YFSETQ, per germline. The CDR3 consists of 14 residues. Between the trimmed V and J ends, which lost 4 bases and 0 bases, there was a span of 9 bases. The CDR3 bases are TGCGCCAGCAGCCCTCAGGGAAGCACAGATACGCAGTATTTT. As protein: CASSPQGSTDTQYF.

This clone was found a few times. The V and J genes are TRBV10-3 and TRBJ1-6; no clear D gene. Trimming left V 0 bases short and J 14 bases short, with 5 bases between. CDR1 and CDR2 from the germline V gene are ENHRY and SYGVKD. The CDR3 is made up of 11 amino acids. The CDR3, as DNA: TGTGCCATCAGTGAGTCAGAGACCCTCCACTTT. Translated, it gives CAISESETLHF.

The chain has TRBV5-1 and TRBJ2-1; tentatively, D is TRBD2 (5 bases). CDR3 length equals 14 residues. Germline CDR1 SGHRS, CDR2 YFSETQ. Trimming removed 3 bases at V and 2 bases at J, with 9 bases between. The CDR3 nucleotides read TGCGCCAGCAGCTCATGGACTGCCTACAATGAGCAGTTCTTC. This codes for CASSSWTAYNEQFF.

The genes are TRBV11-3 and TRBJ2-1, with TRBD2 matching over 9 bases. This CDR3 is built from 18 residues. Trimming removed 5 bases from V and 2 bases from J; junction bases left unmatched: 13. Germline CDR1 is SGHNT and CDR2 is YENEEA. The CDR3 reads CASSPSVSAGGPYNEQFF. The CDR3, as DNA: TGTGCCAGCAGCCCCTCTGTATCAGCGGGAGGTCCCTACAATGAGCAGTTCTTC.

The sample holds a few counts of this clone. The chain combines TRBV4-3 with TRBJ2-1, with 10 positions matching TRBD2. Germline V CDR1 and CDR2: LGHNA, YSLEER. CDR3 size: 17 residues. The J segment lost 3 bases and the V segment lost 2 bases, leaving 7 bases of the junction unmatched. The CDR3 is CASSQSGAGGSYNEQFF. The CDR3 nucleotides read TGCGCCAGCAGCCAATCAGGAGCGGGAGGGAGCTACAATGAGCAGTTCTTC.

DNA of the CDR3: TGTGCCAGCAGCTTAGCGCAAGGTCAGGGGACCAAAAACATTCAGTACTTC. Amino acids: CASSLAQGQGTKNIQYF. The genes are TRBV7-2 and TRBJ2-4; a possible D gene is TRBD1 (6 bases). This CDR3 comprises 17 residues. V was cut by 0 bases and J by 2 bases, with 14 bases left in between. Germline lookup yields CDR1 SGHTA and CDR2 FQGNSA. Complete variable domain (other parts from reference TRBV7-2 and TRBJ2-4): GAGVSQSPSNKVTEKGKDVELRCDPISGHTALYWYRQSLGQGLEFLIYFQGNSAPDKSGLPSDRFSAERTGGSVSTLTIQRTQQEDSAVYLCASSLAQGQGTKNIQYFGAGTRLSVL.

The chain uses TRBV5-8 and TRBJ2-3; TRBD1 agrees at 7 bases. The junction had 3 bases not matched to a gene; V was cut back by 2 bases and J by 6 bases. Germline loops: CDR1 SGHTS, CDR2 YDEGEE. This CDR3 contains 13 residues. CDR3 residues: CASSFRGPDTQYF. In nucleotides, the CDR3 is TGTGCCAGCAGCTTTAGGGGGCCGGATACGCAGTATTTT. Full variable domain (remainder filled in from reference TRBV5-8 and TRBJ2-3): EAGVTQSPTHLIKTRGQQATLRCSPISGHTSVYWYQQALGLGLQFLLWYDEGEERNRGNFPPRFSGRQFPNYSSELNVNALELEDSALYLCASSFRGPDTQYFGPGTRLTVL.

The CDR3 loop reads CASSQAQRWRLADNEQFF. For the CDR3, the DNA is TGCGCCAGCAGCCAAGCCCAACGGTGGCGTCTAGCGGACAATGAGCAGTTCTTC. The rearrangement uses TRBV4-3 and TRBJ2-1, with 7 bases matching TRBD2. The CDR3 extends over 18 amino acids. CDR1 and CDR2 from the germline V gene are LGHNA and YSLEER. The V and J ends lost 1 base and 5 bases, in that order; junction bases with no gene match: 14.

For the CDR3, the DNA is TGTGCCAGCAGTTTAACAGAGAACACTGAAGCTTTCTTT. Protein sequence: CASSLTENTEAFF. The chain employs TRBV6-4 and TRBJ1-1; D remains unclear. Germline V lookup: CDR1 MRHNA, CDR2 SNTAGT. The CDR3 spans 13 residues. Trimming took off 5 bases at V and 1 base at J, with 8 bases between the two ends.

The V gene is TRBV2, the J gene TRBJ1-3; 10 nucleotides align to TRBD1. The CDR3 consists of 15 residues. The germline V gene encodes CDR1 SNHLY and CDR2 FYNNEI. Germline trimming cut 5 bases from V and 4 bases from J; bases unmatched to any gene: 5. DNA for the CDR3: TGTGCCAGCAGTCTCGACAGGGGGCCAGGAAACACCATATATTTT. Protein product: CASSLDRGPGNTIYF.

The sample holds one count of this clone. The V gene is TRBV18, the J gene TRBJ1-1; unclear D gene. Germline V gene data show CDR1 as KGHSH and CDR2 as LQKENI. This CDR3 spans 13 amino acids. V lost 6 bases, J lost 6 bases, and 14 bases lay in between. The CDR3 DNA sequence: TGTGCCAGCTCCCCATTACCCGGGTCTGAAGCTTTCTTT. Translated: CASSPLPGSEAFF.

The chain uses TRBV30 and TRBJ2-7, with 9 bases lining up with TRBD2. The CDR3 is made up of 14 amino acids. With 0 bases clipped from V and 6 bases from J, the junction kept 6 bases outside the gene matches. Germline V gives CDR1 GTSNPN, CDR2 SVGIG (reference sequence). CDR3 sequence reads: CAWSVLAGRGEQYF. For the CDR3, the DNA is TGTGCCTGGAGTGTCCTAGCGGGAAGAGGCGAGCAGTACTTC.

V usage is TRBV18 and J usage is TRBJ2-7; D is unresolved. Germline values: CDR1 KGHSH, CDR2 LQKENI. Trimming shortened V by 3 bases and J by 1 base, and 10 bases separated the two germline ends. This CDR3 has 14 amino acids. This CDR3 reads CASSPSFGSYEQYF. The CDR3 region has the DNA TGTGCCAGCTCACCTTCCTTTGGGTCCTACGAGCAGTACTTC. The complete variable domain, with remaining parts taken from reference TRBV18 and TRBJ2-7, reads NAGVMQNPRHLVRRRGQEARLRCSPMKGHSHVYWYRQLPEEGLKFMVYLQKENIIDESGMPKERFSAEFPKEGPSILRIQQVVRGDSAAYFCASSPSFGSYEQYFGPGTRLTVT.

The sample holds one count of this clone. The V gene is TRBV9, the J gene TRBJ2-5; weak D call: TRBD2 (6 bases). Per the germline V gene, CDR1 is SGDLS and CDR2 is YYNGEE. CDR3 size: 15 residues. The V and J ends lost 5 bases and 5 bases respectively, with 19 bases between them. CDR3 coding DNA: TGTGCCAGCAGTAGAACCCGGGAGTCGGGGGAGACCCAGTACTTC. Its protein is CASSRTRESGETQYF.

The chain links TRBV6-1 to TRBJ1-1; a possible D gene is TRBD1 (6 bases). Per the germline V gene, CDR1 is MNHNS and CDR2 is SASEGT. Between the trimmed V and J ends, which lost 5 bases and 0 bases, there was a span of 10 bases. The CDR3 consists of 14 residues. The CDR3 here is CASSIQGLNTEAFF. CDR3 in DNA: TGTGCCAGCAGTATACAGGGCCTGAACACTGAAGCTTTCTTT.

The rearrangement links TRBV6-4 to TRBJ2-1, with D possibly matching TRBD1 (6 bases). The CDR3 is made up of 15 amino acids. V lost 5 bases to trimming and J lost 5 bases, with 16 bases between them. Germline CDR1 MRHNA, CDR2 SNTAGT. In DNA, the CDR3 is TGTGCCAGCAGTACACAGGGCGGCTGGAACAATGAGCAGTTCTTC. This encodes CASSTQGGWNNEQFF.

The V and J genes are TRBV14 and TRBJ1-1; D possibly corresponds to TRBD1 (6 bases). V lost 0 bases and J lost 7, with 27 bases in between. Looked up from germline, CDR1 is SGHDN and CDR2 is FVKESK. CDR3 size: 19 residues. The CDR3 protein is CASSQEGRLERVKGGEAFF. In DNA, the CDR3 is TGTGCCAGCAGCCAAGAGGGGAGGCTAGAACGGGTGAAAGGGGGTGAAGCTTTCTTT.